Included here is one T cell receptor beta chain sequence, with context. Antigen unknown. The data were taken from a study of PD-L1 blockade in urothelial cancer. Study-level findings and limits: It was durable-benefit patients whose tumor-associated blood clones expanded more at 3 weeks.

Generated by immunoSEQ multiplex PCR, the TCRdb table keeps only in-frame clones and is missing some. The table includes 30,000 or so clones, 70% to 90% detected once. The germline V and J ends were trimmed by 5 bases and 0 bases, with 10 bases remaining between them. Per the germline V gene, CDR1 is SQVTM and CDR2 is ANQGSEA. CDR3 length equals 13 residues. As for time point: peripheral blood 6 weeks after treatment start. This rearrangement joins TRBV29-1 to TRBJ1-1; tentatively, D is TRBD1 (6 bases). This material consisted of PBMCs, taken around atezolizumab (anti-PD-L1) treatment. The TCR was taken from a man older than 75 with urothelial cancer. In DNA form, the CDR3 reads TGCAGCGTTACCCGGACAGTGAACACTGAAGCTTTCTTT. Protein sequence: CSVTRTVNTEAFF.